Listed here are 25 T cell receptor beta chains from one sample, sequenced in a study of blood T cell repertoires in COVID-19. Sequenced by immunoSEQ multiplex PCR; TCRdb stores in-frame clones only, minus some. The sample shows roughly 100,000 clones, nearly 90% of them seen only once. The sequenced material came from peripheral blood. The source of these receptors is a man aged 50 or older in a cohort sampled during active COVID-19.

The V and J genes are TRBV6-5 and TRBJ2-5, with 10 bases aligning to TRBD1. Germline V CDR1 and CDR2: MNHEY, SVGAGI. The CDR3 consists of 14 residues. The junction had 5 bases not matched to a gene; V was cut back by 6 bases and J by 4 bases. CDR3 nucleotide sequence: TGTGCCAGCAGACGACAGGGGGCGGGAGAGACCCAGTACTTC. Amino acid sequence: CASRRQGAGETQYF.

V gene TRBV10-3 combines with J gene TRBJ2-1, with D tentatively TRBD1 (7 bases). Germline CDR1 is ENHRY and CDR2 is SYGVKD. The V end was cut by 8 bases, the J end by 7 bases, with 15 bases between. The length of the CDR3 is 13 residues. CDR3 amino acids: CAIGSGGSNEQFF. The CDR3 DNA sequence: TGTGCCATCGGGTCAGGGGGGTCGAATGAGCAGTTCTTC.

This clone appeared a few times. The chain employs TRBV3-1 (or the pseudogene TRBV3-2) and TRBJ1-1; TRBD1 might be the D (5 bases). The germline V gene encodes CDR1 LGHDT and CDR2 YNNKEL (reference sequence). The CDR3 is 13 amino acids. Trimming stripped 3 bases from V and 4 bases from J, with 9 bases between. CDR3 amino acids: CASSQGGFTEAFF. CDR3 coding DNA: TGTGCCAGCAGCCAGGGGGGTTTCACTGAAGCTTTCTTT.

The V call is TRBV11-2, the J call TRBJ2-2; 11 bases align to TRBD2. The CDR3 has 16 amino acids. Unmatched junction bases numbered 4, after V lost 0 bases and J lost 7 bases. In germline, CDR1 is SGHAT, CDR2 FQNNGV. The CDR3 protein is CASSLELAGEVGELFF. The CDR3 nucleotides are TGTGCCAGCAGCTTAGAACTAGCGGGGGAGGTCGGGGAGCTGTTTTTT.

The CDR3 nucleotides are TGTGCCAGCAGTCCAGCAGGACAGGGGTCGGGCATTCAGTACTTC. Its translation is CASSPAGQGSGIQYF. This chain joins TRBV2 and TRBJ2-4; 9 bases line up with TRBD1. Germline V gene sequence: CDR1 SNHLY, CDR2 FYNNEI. V lost 5 bases and J lost 9; bases outside the gene matches: 11. This CDR3 comprises 15 residues.

The chain links TRBV2 to TRBJ2-4, with 8 bases matching TRBD1. V shed 6 bases, J shed 0 bases, and the junction held 7 bases outside the gene matches. The CDR3 extends over 16 amino acids. Germline V gene lookup returns CDR1 SNHLY and CDR2 FYNNEI. The CDR3 DNA follows: TGTGCCAGCAGAGGGGGGACAGGTTTAGCCAAAAACATTCAGTACTTC. Amino acids: CASRGGTGLAKNIQYF.

The CDR3 sequence: CASSQEWSSGGREQYF. DNA of the CDR3: TGCGCCAGCAGCCAAGAATGGTCGTCAGGGGGACGCGAGCAGTACTTC. The V and J genes are TRBV4-3 and TRBJ2-7; 7 positions agree with TRBD1. The V segment lost 0 bases and the J segment 6 bases; nucleotides outside the gene matches: 11. The germline gives CDR1 LGHNA, CDR2 YSLEER. The CDR3 loop spans 16 amino acids.

Only a few counts were recorded for this clone. The chain uses TRBV6-5 and TRBJ1-2; 9 bases map to TRBD1. The CDR3 loop spans 16 amino acids. Losses at the gene ends were 0 bases for V and 6 bases for J; bases not matched to a gene: 8. CDR1 MNHEY and CDR2 SVGAGI come from the germline V gene. The CDR3 DNA follows: TGTGCCAGCAGTTACTCGAGGGCTACAGGGGGCCATGGCTACACCTTC. The encoded protein is CASSYSRATGGHGYTF.

The V call is TRBV11-3, the J call TRBJ2-1; TRBD2 might be the D (6 bases). The germline V gene has CDR1 SGHNT and CDR2 YENEEA. V lost 4 bases and J lost 5, with 15 bases in between. This CDR3 contains 15 residues. Here the CDR3 reads CASSSPPWTNNEQFF. CDR3 coding DNA: TGTGCCAGCAGCTCGCCTCCCTGGACTAACAATGAGCAGTTCTTC. The whole variable domain, filled in from reference TRBV11-3 and TRBJ2-1, reads EAGVVQSPRYKIIEKKQPVAFWCNPISGHNTLYWYLQNLGQGPELLIRYENEEAVDDSQLPKDRFSAERLKGVDSTLKIQPAELGDSAVYLCASSSPPWTNNEQFFGPGTRLTVL.

The sample holds one count of this clone. The chain carries TRBV9 and TRBJ2-1; TRBD1 is a possible D gene (6 bases). V dropped 0 bases and J dropped 2 bases, with 21 bases sitting between them. CDR1 is SGDLS, CDR2 YYNGEE, per germline. The CDR3 consists of 19 residues. This chain's CDR3 is CASSVGFGVLEGAYNEQFF. CDR3 in DNA: TGTGCCAGCAGCGTAGGATTTGGCGTACTCGAGGGGGCCTACAATGAGCAGTTCTTC.

This chain's CDR3 is CASSLYSGQGRSPLHF. The CDR3 bases are TGTGCCAGCAGCTTATATTCGGGACAGGGTAGGTCACCCCTCCACTTT. This chain uses TRBV7-9 with TRBJ1-6; 9 bases agree with TRBD1. V lost 2 bases, J lost 10 bases, and 9 bases stayed unmatched. The CDR3 extends over 16 amino acids. Germline V gene sequence: CDR1 SEHNR, CDR2 FQNEAQ (reference sequence).

The chain is built from TRBV5-1 and TRBJ1-3, with D perhaps matching TRBD1 (5 bases). Germline CDR1 SGHRS, CDR2 YFSETQ. V was trimmed by 4 bases and J by 0 bases, leaving 8 bases between them. This CDR3 comprises 14 residues. The CDR3 sequence: CASSPGGSGNTIYF. The CDR3 nucleotides read TGCGCCAGCAGCCCGGGGGGCTCTGGAAACACCATATATTTT.

The V gene is TRBV12-3 or TRBV12-4, the J gene TRBJ2-2; D might be TRBD1 (6 bases). V dropped 6 bases and J dropped 5 bases, with 10 bases sitting between them. The CDR3 is 13 residues long. CDR3 protein: CASRGASTGELFF. CDR3 sequence (DNA): TGTGCCAGCAGGGGGGCGAGTACCGGGGAGCTGTTTTTT.

The chain joins TRBV3-1 (or the pseudogene TRBV3-2) to TRBJ2-3, with 12 bases lining up with TRBD2. Trimming took 2 bases from V and 3 from J; bases not matched to a gene: 6. Germline CDR1 LGHDT, CDR2 YNNKEL (reference sequence). The CDR3 length is 17 residues. The CDR3 DNA is TGTGCCAGCAGCCAACGACTAGCGGGGGCCGGTACAGATACGCAGTATTTT. Translated, it gives CASSQRLAGAGTDTQYF.

The gene calls are TRBV20-1 and TRBJ2-5; D call uncertain. The germline CDR1 and CDR2 sequences are DFQATT and SNEGSKA (reference sequence). The CDR3 spans 13 residues. V dropped 3 bases and J dropped 4 bases, with 12 bases sitting between them. CDR3 loop: CSASRASAETQYF. The DNA of the CDR3 is TGCAGTGCTAGTCGAGCCTCTGCAGAGACCCAGTACTTC.

V usage is TRBV9 and J usage is TRBJ1-1, with TRBD1 as a possible D gene (6 bases). V was cut by 5 bases and J by 6 bases, with 11 bases left in between. The CDR3 runs 12 residues. Germline V gene data show CDR1 as SGDLS and CDR2 as YYNGEE. The chain's CDR3 is CASSADSPEAFF. The CDR3 DNA reads TGTGCCAGCAGTGCGGACAGCCCTGAAGCTTTCTTT.

The chain joins TRBV5-4 to TRBJ1-1; 10 bases map to TRBD1. With V trimmed by 7 bases and J by 1 base, 7 bases remained unmatched. Germline loops: CDR1 SGHNT, CDR2 YYREEE (reference sequence). The CDR3 loop spans 15 amino acids. The CDR3 region is CASGDRGVSNTEAFF. The CDR3 DNA reads as TGTGCCAGCGGGGACAGGGGAGTATCGAACACTGAAGCTTTCTTT.

V and J are TRBV19 and TRBJ2-1; no clear D gene. This CDR3 is built from 14 residues. V dropped 8 bases and J dropped 0 bases, with 11 bases sitting between them. The germline CDR1 and CDR2 sequences are LNHDA and SQIVND (reference sequence). Here the CDR3 reads CASGLSPSYNEQFF. In DNA, the CDR3 is TGTGCCAGTGGCCTGTCCCCCTCCTACAATGAGCAGTTCTTC. Full variable domain (outside the CDR3, taken from reference TRBV19 and TRBJ2-1): DGGITQSPKYLFRKEGQNVTLSCEQNLNHDAMYWYRQDPGQGLRLIYYSQIVNDFQKGDIAEGYSVSREKKESFPLTVTSAQKNPTAFYLCASGLSPSYNEQFFGPGTRLTVL.

This clone has more than one count but fewer than ten. Here the CDR3 reads CASSPGTASSYEQYF. Here the CDR3 DNA reads TGTGCCAGCAGCCCAGGGACAGCAAGCTCCTACGAGCAGTACTTC. The chain links TRBV5-4 to TRBJ2-7, with 7 bases matching TRBD1. The ends lost 4 bases at V and 0 bases at J; junction bases unmatched: 7. CDR3 size: 15 residues. Germline V lookup: CDR1 SGHNT, CDR2 YYREEE (reference sequence).

The chain combines TRBV28 with TRBJ2-5; no clear D gene. The CDR3 is 12 residues long. Germline CDR1 reads MDHEN; CDR2 reads SYDVKM. The V end lost 8 bases, the J end lost 0 bases, and 7 bases lay between the germline ends. The CDR3 sequence: CASRGDQETQYF. The CDR3 DNA follows: TGTGCCAGCCGCGGCGACCAAGAGACCCAGTACTTC. Full variable domain (rest looked up from reference TRBV28 and TRBJ2-5): DVKVTQSSRYLVKRTGEKVFLECVQDMDHENMFWYRQDPGLGLRLIYFSYDVKMKEKGDIPEGYSVSREKKERFSLILESASTNQTSMYLCASRGDQETQYFGPGTRLLVL.

The chain uses TRBV6-5 and TRBJ2-1; D might be TRBD1 (7 bases). The CDR3 sequence is 16 residues long. Germline CDR1 reads MNHEY; CDR2 reads SVGAGI. Trimming removed 0 bases from V and 4 bases from J, with 13 bases in between. The CDR3 sequence: CASSYSGRGEYNEQFF. CDR3 DNA sequence: TGTGCCAGCAGTTACTCAGGCAGGGGGGAATACAATGAGCAGTTCTTC.

The chain joins TRBV3-1 (or the pseudogene TRBV3-2) to TRBJ1-3; possible D gene TRBD1, 6 bases. With 4 bases removed from V and 1 base from J, the gap between germline ends came to 17 bases. This CDR3 has 17 residues. Germline V CDR1 and CDR2: LGHDT, YNNKEL (reference sequence). Here the CDR3 reads CASSLFPGGTSGNTIYF. The CDR3 DNA follows: TGTGCCAGCAGCCTCTTCCCGGGGGGCACGTCTGGAAACACCATATATTTT.

The CDR3 sequence is CASSSGQGSQQYV. In DNA form, the CDR3 reads TGTGCCAGCAGTAGCGGACAGGGAAGTCAGCAGTACGTC. The gene calls are TRBV6-5 and TRBJ2-7; 8 bases are a match to TRBD1. CDR3 length: 13 amino acids. V lost 5 bases and J lost 8; bases outside the gene matches: 8. Germline values: CDR1 MNHEY, CDR2 SVGAGI.

This clone is a singleton in its sample. V and J are TRBV12-3 or TRBV12-4 and TRBJ2-7; D perhaps matches TRBD1 (7 bases). The CDR3 is made up of 13 amino acids. Trimming took 8 bases from V and 1 from J, leaving 12 bases between them. In DNA, the CDR3 is TGTGCCAGCCGACAGGGAGGATCCTACGAGCAGTACTTC. It yields the protein CASRQGGSYEQYF.

This chain connects TRBV28 to TRBJ1-1; 7 bases map to TRBD1. Trimming at V came to 6 bases and at J to 8 bases, leaving 15 bases not matched to a gene. In germline, CDR1 is MDHEN, CDR2 SYDVKM. The CDR3 covers 15 residues. The CDR3 coding sequence is TGTGCCAGCAGCCAAGGACAGGTAGGAACCAAGGAAGCTTTCTTT. Its protein is CASSQGQVGTKEAFF.